These 4 T cell receptor beta chains were sequenced from one sample in a study of tissue T cells after allogeneic stem cell transplantation. The assay was immunoSEQ multiplex PCR, and TCRdb's table has in-frame clones only and misses some. The table records about 1,200 clones, over 45% of them present only once. The sequencing sample was made of skin. Every receptor here comes from a female BALB/c mouse in good health. MHC haplotype: H2-d.

With respect to this clone: Mouse gene names and germline throughout. The read stops 1 residue short of the end of the CDR3; the missing end is completed from the germline J gene. The chain has TRBV26 and TRBJ2-1; the D gene is possibly TRBD1 (5 bases). Trimming removed 5 bases from V and 2 bases from J, with 7 bases in between. The CDR3 loop spans 13 amino acids. Germline V gene sequence: CDR1 KGHPV, CDR2 FQNQEV (reference sequence). CDR3 sequence reads: CASSSGYYAEQFF. The sequenced part of the CDR3 DNA is TGTGCCAGCAGTTCAGGGTACTATGCTGAGCAGTTC.

Turning to this clone: Each gene name is a mouse one. The read is 1 residue too short to cover the CDR3 end, so that end is filled in from the germline J gene. This sequence joins TRBV13-2 and TRBJ1-2; D is undetermined. CDR1 and CDR2 from the germline V gene are NNHNN and SYGAGS (reference sequence). This CDR3 is built from 13 residues. V lost 2 bases, J lost 0 bases, and 5 bases lay in between. The CDR3 is CASGERANSDYTF. Partial CDR3 DNA: TGTGCCAGCGGTGAACGAGCAAACTCCGACTACACC.

Comments on this clone: Gene names follow the mouse nomenclature. The read terminates 1 residue before the CDR3 end, so the remaining end is supplied by the germline J gene. The same CDR3 also results from other DNA sequences found in this sample. The chain links TRBV19 to TRBJ1-5; tentative D call: TRBD1 (5 bases). The CDR3 contains 13 residues. Germline V gives CDR1 FNHDT, CDR2 SITEND (reference sequence). V was pared by 1 base and J by 7 bases, with 9 bases between. The CDR3 region is CASSIRGNQAPLF. The sequenced CDR3 bases are TGTGCCAGCAGTATACGGGGGAATCAGGCTCCGCTT.

About this clone itself: Gene names follow the mouse nomenclature. Read data end 1 residue before the CDR3 end; the end is taken from the germline J gene. The chain employs TRBV13-1 and TRBJ1-1; D is unresolved. Deletions cut 2 bases from V and 1 base from J, with 12 bases between. Germline CDR1 reads NSHNY; CDR2 reads SYGAGN. The CDR3 runs to 15 residues. The CDR3 bases that were read are TGTGCCAGCAGTGACCAGTTAGGGATAAACACAGAAGTCTTC. It specifies CASSDQLGINTEVF. The entire CDR3 is CASSDQLGINTEVFF.